These 17 T cell receptor beta chains were sequenced from one sample in a study of PD-L1 blockade in urothelial cancer. The assay was immunoSEQ multiplex PCR, and TCRdb's table has in-frame clones only and misses some. Of some 60,000 clones listed, around 84% are singletons. The sequenced sample was PBMCs, obtained around atezolizumab (anti-PD-L1) treatment. These receptors were obtained from a man aged 50 or older with urothelial cancer.

The chain carries TRBV6-5 and TRBJ1-2; unclear D gene. The CDR3 is 14 residues long. Germline V lookup: CDR1 MNHEY, CDR2 SVGAGI. The V end was cut by 2 bases, the J end by 6 bases, with 13 bases between. The CDR3 reads CASSYGWGVDGYTF. The CDR3 bases are TGTGCCAGCAGTTACGGCTGGGGAGTTGATGGCTACACCTTC.

V and J are TRBV7-9 and TRBJ1-1, with 7 bases identical to TRBD1. The V and J ends lost 7 bases and 1 base, in that order; junction bases with no gene match: 15. This CDR3 spans 17 amino acids. Germline CDR1 SEHNR, CDR2 FQNEAQ (reference sequence). CDR3 amino acids: CASNPQGLGQPNTEAFF. CDR3 nucleotides: TGTGCCAGCAACCCCCAGGGTCTGGGACAGCCGAACACTGAAGCTTTCTTT. Full variable domain (missing parts from reference TRBV7-9 and TRBJ1-1): DTGVSQNPRHKITKRGQNVTFRCDPISEHNRLYWYRQTLGQGPEFLTYFQNEAQLEKSRLLSDRFSAERPKGSFSTLEIQRTEQGDSAMYLCASNPQGLGQPNTEAFFGQGTRLTVV.

The chain uses TRBV18 and TRBJ1-1; the match to TRBD1 covers 7 bases. The J segment lost 4 bases and the V segment lost 2 bases, leaving 7 bases of the junction unmatched. The CDR3 has 15 amino acids. Germline-derived CDR1 and CDR2 are KGHSH and LQKENI. CDR3 nucleotide sequence: TGTGCCAGCTCACCAAGACAGGGTATTAGCACTGAAGCTTTCTTT. This gives the protein CASSPRQGISTEAFF. Full variable domain (remainder filled in from reference TRBV18 and TRBJ1-1): NAGVMQNPRHLVRRRGQEARLRCSPMKGHSHVYWYRQLPEEGLKFMVYLQKENIIDESGMPKERFSAEFPKEGPSILRIQQVVRGDSAAYFCASSPRQGISTEAFFGQGTRLTVV.

This clone was seen more than once but under ten times. V usage is TRBV4-1 and J usage is TRBJ1-1; D possibly corresponds to TRBD1 (5 bases). The germline V gene encodes CDR1 MGHRA and CDR2 YSYEKL. V lost 4 bases, J lost 5 bases, and 14 bases lay in between. CDR3 length: 14 amino acids. This chain's CDR3 is CASSPDQGGTEAFF. In DNA form, the CDR3 reads TGCGCCAGCAGCCCGGACCAGGGAGGGACTGAAGCTTTCTTT.

V and J are TRBV5-4 and TRBJ2-1, with 11 bases fitting TRBD2. The CDR3 runs to 16 residues. With V trimmed by 4 bases and J by 4 bases, 7 bases remained unmatched. From germline, CDR1 is SGHNT and CDR2 YYREEE (reference sequence). CDR3 DNA sequence: TGTGCCAGCAGCGCCTCCGGGACTAGCGGATACAATGAGCAGTTCTTC. Protein product: CASSASGTSGYNEQFF.

V usage is TRBV5-4 and J usage is TRBJ2-1; D is perhaps TRBD1 (6 bases). The CDR3 spans 15 residues. The V gene lost 4 bases and the J gene lost 4 bases, with 15 bases spanning the gap. Germline CDR1 and CDR2: SGHNT and YYREEE (reference sequence). The CDR3 DNA reads as TGTGCCAGCAGCCGGGGTACTACAGGGTACAATGAGCAGTTCTTC. As protein: CASSRGTTGYNEQFF.

J is TRBJ2-1 and V is TRBV11-2, with 11 bases fitting TRBD2. The length of the CDR3 is 15 residues. Germline trimming cut 5 bases from V and 8 bases from J; bases unmatched to any gene: 8. CDR1 is SGHAT and CDR2 is FQNNGV in the germline V gene. CDR3 residues: CASSPTSGVVDEQFF. CDR3 DNA sequence: TGTGCCAGCAGCCCGACTAGCGGGGTAGTGGATGAGCAGTTCTTC.

This clone was observed a few times. In DNA form, the CDR3 reads TGTGCCTGGAGTGCCGGGACAGGGATTTCTGGAAACACCATATATTTT. Protein sequence: CAWSAGTGISGNTIYF. This sequence joins TRBV30 and TRBJ1-3, with TRBD1 matching 9 bases. This CDR3 has 16 residues. The germline V gene has CDR1 GTSNPN and CDR2 SVGIG (reference sequence). V lost 1 base, J lost 1 base, and 5 bases stayed unmatched.

This clone occurred once. This rearrangement joins TRBV25-1 to TRBJ2-1, with TRBD2 as a possible D gene (7 bases). The germline V gene has CDR1 MGHDK and CDR2 SYGVNS. With 3 bases removed from V and 11 bases from J, the gap between germline ends came to 14 bases. This CDR3 contains 13 residues. CDR3: CASSDKSGGQQFF. CDR3 DNA: TGTGCCAGCAGTGACAAATCCGGGGGGCAGCAGTTCTTC.

V gene TRBV2 combines with J gene TRBJ2-7; D is possibly TRBD1 (6 bases). Germline values: CDR1 SNHLY, CDR2 FYNNEI. The germline V and J ends were trimmed by 10 bases and 1 base, with 17 bases remaining between them. The CDR3 extends over 14 amino acids. For the CDR3, the DNA is TGTGCCACCAGGGGCGGGCGCCTATCCTACGAGCAGTACTTC. Translation: CATRGGRLSYEQYF.

The chain carries TRBV29-1 and TRBJ2-1; D is ambiguous. V was trimmed by 4 bases and J by 2 bases, leaving 12 bases between them. Germline lookup yields CDR1 SQVTM and CDR2 ANQGSEA. The CDR3 is 14 residues long. CDR3: CSVARVKTYNEQFF. The CDR3 DNA is TGCAGCGTTGCACGGGTGAAGACCTACAATGAGCAGTTCTTC.

The chain carries TRBV6-5 and TRBJ2-5; D is possibly TRBD2 (5 bases). Trimming removed 6 bases at V and 7 bases at J, with 18 bases between. The length of the CDR3 is 14 residues. Germline CDR1 reads MNHEY; CDR2 reads SVGAGI. Here the CDR3 DNA reads TGTGCCAGCAGCCCCGACTGGGCGGGTGTGACCCAGTACTTC. Translation gives CASSPDWAGVTQYF.

The CDR3 here is CASSLRRGLQPQHF. For the CDR3, the DNA is TGTGCCAGCAGTTTACGCAGGGGGCTTCAGCCCCAGCATTTT. The V gene is TRBV28, the J gene TRBJ1-5; 8 bases fit TRBD1. The CDR3 sequence is 14 residues long. The J segment lost 6 bases and the V segment lost 2 bases, leaving 3 bases of the junction unmatched. Germline values: CDR1 MDHEN, CDR2 SYDVKM.

The chain uses TRBV6-5 and TRBJ1-4, with 9 bases aligning to TRBD1. The CDR3 has 15 residues. Germline CDR1 is MNHEY and CDR2 is SVGAGI. The V gene end was trimmed by 6 bases and the J gene end by 7 bases; junction bases not matched to a gene: 9. The CDR3 nucleotides are TGTGCCAGCAGCCAGGGGACAGGGAGGGGTGAAAAACTGTTTTTT. This sequence encodes CASSQGTGRGEKLFF.

The sample holds a few counts of this clone. The chain has TRBV28 and TRBJ2-5, with 7 bases identical to TRBD1. CDR3 length: 13 amino acids. Germline V gene sequence: CDR1 MDHEN, CDR2 SYDVKM. V was clipped by 5 bases and J by 5 bases; unmatched bases: 5. CDR3 DNA sequence: TGTGCCAGCAGTATTACAGGGGAGGAGACCCAGTACTTC. Encoded protein: CASSITGEETQYF.

The V and J genes are TRBV6-1 and TRBJ1-5, with 8 bases fitting TRBD1. Losses at the gene ends were 1 base for V and 6 bases for J; bases not matched to a gene: 5. The germline V gene encodes CDR1 MNHNS and CDR2 SASEGT. The CDR3 is 15 residues long. The CDR3 bases are TGTGCCAGCAGTGAAGAGACAGGGGTTGGTCAGCCCCAGCATTTT. Its translation: CASSEETGVGQPQHF.

The chain uses TRBV30 and TRBJ1-1; maybe TRBD1 (5 bases). Germline loops: CDR1 GTSNPN, CDR2 SVGIG (reference sequence). The CDR3 consists of 14 residues. The CDR3 sequence is CAIRLWGKNTEAFF. CDR3 in DNA: TGTGCGATTCGTTTGTGGGGCAAGAACACTGAAGCTTTCTTT.